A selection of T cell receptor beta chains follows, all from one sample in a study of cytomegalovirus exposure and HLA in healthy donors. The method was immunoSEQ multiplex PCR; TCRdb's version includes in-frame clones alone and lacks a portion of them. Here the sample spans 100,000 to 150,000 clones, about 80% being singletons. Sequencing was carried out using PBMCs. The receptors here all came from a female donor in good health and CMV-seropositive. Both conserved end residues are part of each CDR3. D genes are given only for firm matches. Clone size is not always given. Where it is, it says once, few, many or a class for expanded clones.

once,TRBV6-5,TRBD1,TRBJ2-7,TGTGCCAGCAGCGAACAGGGGAACGAGCAGTACTTC,CASSEQGNEQYF
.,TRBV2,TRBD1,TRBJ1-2,TGTGCCAGCAGTACCACAGGGGTTTATGGCTACACCTTC,CASSTTGVYGYTF
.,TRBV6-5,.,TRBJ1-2,TGTGCCAGCAGGCGGACAGTTGGGGAAGGGTATGGCTACACCTTC,CASRRTVGEGYGYTF
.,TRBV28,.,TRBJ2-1,TGTGCCAGCAGTGCCCCTGGGCTCGGCAATGAGCAGTTCTTC,CASSAPGLGNEQFF
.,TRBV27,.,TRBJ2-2,TGTGCCAGCAGTTTTTCAGGCGGGGAGCTGTTTTTT,CASSFSGGELFF
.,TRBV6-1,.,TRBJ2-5,TGTGCCAGCCAGGGGCGGGAGACCCAGTACTTC,CASQGRETQYF
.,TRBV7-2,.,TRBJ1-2,TGTGCCAGCAGCCTTCCGGGACTCCCTGGCGGCTACACCTTC,CASSLPGLPGGYTF
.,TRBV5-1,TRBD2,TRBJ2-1,TGCGCCAGCAGCTTGGGGACTAGCGGGGGTTATGAGCAGTTCTTC,CASSLGTSGGYEQFF
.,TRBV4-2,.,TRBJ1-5,TGTGCCAGCAGCTTCTCACGGGACACCTCCAATCAGCCCCAGCATTTT,CASSFSRDTSNQPQHF
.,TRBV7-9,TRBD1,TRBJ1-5,TGTGCCAGCAGCCCCATAACAGGGGGACAGCCCCAGCATTTT,CASSPITGGQPQHF
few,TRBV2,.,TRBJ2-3,TGTGCCAGCAGTGAATCAGAGGGTATCACAGATACGCAGTATTTT,CASSESEGITDTQYF
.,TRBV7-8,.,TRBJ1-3,TGTGCCAGCAGCAACATCAGGGGAAGCTCTGGAAACACCATATATTTT,CASSNIRGSSGNTIYF
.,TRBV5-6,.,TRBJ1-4,TGTGCCAGCAGCTTGGTAGGGGCCTCGAATGAAAAACTGTTTTTT,CASSLVGASNEKLFF
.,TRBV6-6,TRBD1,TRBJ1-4,TGTGCCAGCAGTTACACGGACAGGGTTGAAAAACTGTTTTTT,CASSYTDRVEKLFF
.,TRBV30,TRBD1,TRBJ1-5,TGTGCCTGGAGTTTACAGGGGGGGGTTCAGCCCCAGCATTTT,CAWSLQGGVQPQHF
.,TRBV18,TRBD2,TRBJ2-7,TGTGCCAGCTCACCGAGCGGGACCTACGAGCAGTACTTC,CASSPSGTYEQYF
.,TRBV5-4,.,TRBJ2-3,TGTGCCACCCATGCTGGGCAGGTGAGCACAGATACGCAGTATTTT,CATHAGQVSTDTQYF
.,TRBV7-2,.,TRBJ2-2,TGTGCCAGCAGCGTTCTAAACACCGGGGAGCTGTTTTTT,CASSVLNTGELFF
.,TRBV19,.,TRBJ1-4,TGTGCCACCGAGGGATTGCCGGAGAAGGAAAAACTGTTTTTT,CATEGLPEKEKLFF
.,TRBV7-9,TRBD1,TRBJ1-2,TGTGCCAGCAGCGCGGGACAGATTCGGGGCTACACCTTC,CASSAGQIRGYTF
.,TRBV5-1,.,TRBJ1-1,TGCGCCAGCAGCGGCGGACACGATGCAATTGAAGCTTTCTTT,CASSGGHDAIEAFF
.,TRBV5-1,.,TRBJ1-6,TGCGCCAGCAAGATATCTCCGGGCTCCTATAATTCACCCCTCCACTTT,CASKISPGSYNSPLHF
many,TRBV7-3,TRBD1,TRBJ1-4,TGTGCCGGACGACAGGGGTTGGGGCAAGATGAAAAACTGTTTTTT,CAGRQGLGQDEKLFF
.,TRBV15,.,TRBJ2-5,TGTGCCACCAGCTCCGGAAGGGGAATTGAGACCCAGTACTTC,CATSSGRGIETQYF
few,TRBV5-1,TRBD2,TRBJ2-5,TGCGCCAGCAGCTTGGCCCCGACTAGCGGGGGGAAGGGAGAGACCCAGTACTTC,CASSLAPTSGGKGETQYF
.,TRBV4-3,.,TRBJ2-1,TGCGCCAGCAGCCAAGATGGTTCTTTTAGCTCCTACAATGAGCAGTTCTTC,CASSQDGSFSSYNEQFF
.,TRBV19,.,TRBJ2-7,TGTGCCAGTTCGAGGGCCGGGCAGGTCAATTCCTACGAGCAGTACTTC,CASSRAGQVNSYEQYF
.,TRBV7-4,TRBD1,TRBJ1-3,TGTGCCAGCCCCGGGACAGCCAGCATCAGCTCTGGAAACACCATATATTTT,CASPGTASISSGNTIYF
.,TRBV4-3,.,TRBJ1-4,TGCGCCAGCAGCCAAGGAGTCGACACATGGTCACTGTTTTTT,CASSQGVDTWSLFF
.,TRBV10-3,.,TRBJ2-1,TGTGCCATCAGTGAGTTAGGGCCAGGGAACAATGAGCAGTTCTTC,CAISELGPGNNEQFF
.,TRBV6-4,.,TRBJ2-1,TGTGCCAGCAGCTTGGCTGCGGGCTCTAATGAGCAGTTCTTC,CASSLAAGSNEQFF
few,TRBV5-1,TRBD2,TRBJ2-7,TGCGCCAGCAGCTTGGGGGCTAGCGGGGGAGGGACGGTCTACGAGCAGTACTTC,CASSLGASGGGTVYEQYF
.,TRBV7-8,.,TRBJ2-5,TGTGCCAGCAGGCCCGGTGCTCAAGAGACCCAGTACTTC,CASRPGAQETQYF
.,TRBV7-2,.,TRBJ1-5,TGTGCCAGCAGTTACAGGGAGTACAATCAGCCCCAGCATTTT,CASSYREYNQPQHF
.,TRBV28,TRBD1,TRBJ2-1,TGTGCCAGCAGTTCCCTATATAAACAGGGGAATAGAAATGAGCAGTTCTTC,CASSSLYKQGNRNEQFF
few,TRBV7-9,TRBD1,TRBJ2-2,TGTGCCAGCAGCTCAGGGGGACGGCGCGAACACCGGGGAGCTGTTTTT,CASSSGGRREHRGAVF
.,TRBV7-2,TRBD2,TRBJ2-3,TGTGCCAGCAGCCTATTCGATAATTCGGGGCGGGGGAGAACAGATACGCAGTATTTT,CASSLFDNSGRGRTDTQYF
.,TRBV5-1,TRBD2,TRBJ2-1,TGCGCCAGCAGCTTGGGACTAGCGGGGGGGAATGAGCAGTTCTTC,CASSLGLAGGNEQFF
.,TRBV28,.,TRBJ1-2,TGTGCCACCAACAGGGAGGGGTCCTATGGCTACACCTTC,CATNREGSYGYTF
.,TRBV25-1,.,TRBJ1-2,TGTGCCAGCAGTCTTGGGCCTGGGAACTATGGCTACACCTTC,CASSLGPGNYGYTF
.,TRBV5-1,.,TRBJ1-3,TGCGCCAGCAGCGCGGGTGACTCTGGAAACACCATATATTTT,CASSAGDSGNTIYF
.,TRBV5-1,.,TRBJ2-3,TGCGCCAGCAAGACGGGGGAAGCAGATACGCAGTATTTT,CASKTGEADTQYF
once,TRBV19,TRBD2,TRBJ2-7,TGTGCCAGTTGGGGGGGGGTCCCCGAAGTCGAGCAGTACTTC,CASWGGVPEVEQYF
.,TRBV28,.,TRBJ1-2,TGTGCCAGCAGTTCGTCGGCTACAAAGAGGTACACCTTC,CASSSSATKRYTF
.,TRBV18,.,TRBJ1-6,TGTGCCAGCTCACTTCCGGGGAGCTCCTATAATTCACCCCTCCACTTT,CASSLPGSSYNSPLHF
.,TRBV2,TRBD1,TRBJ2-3,TGTGCCAGGGGACAGCGTAAAGATACGCAGTATTTT,CARGQRKDTQYF
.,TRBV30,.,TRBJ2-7,TGTGCCTGGAGAAAAGGGGACGAGCAGTACTTC,CAWRKGDEQYF